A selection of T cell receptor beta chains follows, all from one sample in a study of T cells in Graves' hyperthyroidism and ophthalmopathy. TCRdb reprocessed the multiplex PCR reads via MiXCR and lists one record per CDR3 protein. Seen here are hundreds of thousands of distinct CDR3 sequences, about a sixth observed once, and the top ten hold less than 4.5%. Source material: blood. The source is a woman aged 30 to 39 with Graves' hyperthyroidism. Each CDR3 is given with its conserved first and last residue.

cdr3_aa: CASSFGGGGYNEQFF
v_call: TRBV28
j_call: TRBJ2-1

cdr3_aa: CASSLAPDSTYEQYF
v_call: TRBV5-5
j_call: TRBJ2-7

cdr3_aa: CASSSTTGGIKTQYF
v_call: TRBV7-2
j_call: TRBJ2-5

cdr3_aa: CASSRGQGGDQPQHF
v_call: TRBV6-1
j_call: TRBJ1-5

cdr3_aa: CASRKHSGGRTTEAFF
v_call: TRBV28
j_call: TRBJ1-1

cdr3_aa: CASSFMGTGELFF
v_call: TRBV13
j_call: TRBJ2-2

cdr3_aa: CATSRVEFDQPQHF
v_call: TRBV15
j_call: TRBJ1-5

cdr3_aa: CASSLLGGTPGELFF
v_call: TRBV7-3
j_call: TRBJ2-2

cdr3_aa: CASSAGQLYYNEQFF
v_call: TRBV6-1
j_call: TRBJ2-1

cdr3_aa: CASSSRQGDNTDTQYF
v_call: TRBV3-1
j_call: TRBJ2-3

cdr3_aa: CASSRDTYTLDEKLFF
v_call: TRBV7-2
j_call: TRBJ1-4

cdr3_aa: CAWSVSGVTEAFF
v_call: TRBV30
j_call: TRBJ1-1

cdr3_aa: CASSLGGQGRETQYF
v_call: TRBV13
j_call: TRBJ2-5

cdr3_aa: CSARDPEASGNYNEQFF
v_call: TRBV20-1
j_call: TRBJ2-1

cdr3_aa: CASSQPGQTYEQYF
v_call: TRBV7-2
j_call: TRBJ2-7

cdr3_aa: CASSFSFQETQYF
v_call: TRBV28
j_call: TRBJ2-5

cdr3_aa: CAWRSAGLSYGYTF
v_call: TRBV30
j_call: TRBJ1-2

cdr3_aa: CASSPTSGRNTGELFF
v_call: TRBV12-3/TRBV12-4
j_call: TRBJ2-2

cdr3_aa: CASSLGRDNQPQHF
v_call: TRBV11-2
j_call: TRBJ1-5

cdr3_aa: CASSPQLYTGELFF
v_call: TRBV11-3
j_call: TRBJ2-2

cdr3_aa: CASSGTSGSWTGELFF
v_call: TRBV6-1
j_call: TRBJ2-2

cdr3_aa: CASRTGLAGTGELFF
v_call: TRBV19
j_call: TRBJ2-2

cdr3_aa: CASSKGDFSYEQYF
v_call: TRBV27
j_call: TRBJ2-7

cdr3_aa: CASSLSADNYEQYF
v_call: TRBV5-8
j_call: TRBJ2-7

cdr3_aa: CAISIGQLNEQFF
v_call: TRBV10-3
j_call: TRBJ2-1

cdr3_aa: CASSSPSQETQYF
v_call: TRBV3-1
j_call: TRBJ2-5

cdr3_aa: CASSPSSETEAFF
v_call: TRBV19
j_call: TRBJ1-1

cdr3_aa: CASRGAGHPSYEQYF
v_call: TRBV12-3/TRBV12-4
j_call: TRBJ2-7

cdr3_aa: CASKRDRGTSGNTIYF
v_call: TRBV6-1
j_call: TRBJ1-3

cdr3_aa: CASSSPSFYNEQFF
v_call: TRBV27
j_call: TRBJ2-1

cdr3_aa: CASSLTAWGYEQYF
v_call: TRBV28
j_call: TRBJ2-7

cdr3_aa: CASSPLRDGSYEQYF
v_call: TRBV18
j_call: TRBJ2-7

cdr3_aa: CAISGQPTNTGEPFF
v_call: TRBV10-3
j_call: TRBJ2-2

cdr3_aa: CASSKGLAGGPRNEQFF
v_call: TRBV28
j_call: TRBJ2-1

cdr3_aa: CASSDPRRGTDTQYF
v_call: TRBV2
j_call: TRBJ2-3

cdr3_aa: CASSYSRDRATGSYEQYF
v_call: TRBV6-5
j_call: TRBJ2-7

cdr3_aa: CSAGNSNQPQHF
v_call: TRBV20-1
j_call: TRBJ1-5

cdr3_aa: CSVRAGFGYTF
v_call: TRBV20-1
j_call: TRBJ1-2

cdr3_aa: CASSSHFEVARETQYF
v_call: TRBV19
j_call: TRBJ2-5

cdr3_aa: CATSDHSGANVLTF
v_call: TRBV24-1
j_call: TRBJ2-6

cdr3_aa: CATRTRDSYTDTQYF
v_call: TRBV10-3
j_call: TRBJ2-3

cdr3_aa: CASSADYVGGTQYF
v_call: TRBV5-4
j_call: TRBJ2-5

cdr3_aa: CATSSGLAGSGTYEQYF
v_call: TRBV15
j_call: TRBJ2-7

cdr3_aa: CSAKGLAGGDTGELFF
v_call: TRBV29-1
j_call: TRBJ2-2

cdr3_aa: CASSFQVNYGYTF
v_call: TRBV5-1
j_call: TRBJ1-2

cdr3_aa: CASSLAGRAPSYNEQFF
v_call: TRBV7-9
j_call: TRBJ2-1

cdr3_aa: CASKTDTSTDTQYF
v_call: TRBV5-1
j_call: TRBJ2-3

cdr3_aa: CASSLGAGTVGEQCF
v_call: TRBV11-3
j_call: TRBJ2-7

cdr3_aa: CSARTPTEAFF
v_call: TRBV20-1
j_call: TRBJ1-1

cdr3_aa: CASSSGQEGYEQYF
v_call: TRBV7-3
j_call: TRBJ2-7

cdr3_aa: CASSAQDALSTDTQYF
v_call: TRBV10-1
j_call: TRBJ2-3

cdr3_aa: CASSLATGERYNEQFF
v_call: TRBV13
j_call: TRBJ2-1

cdr3_aa: CASSLGSEQDRPQHF
v_call: TRBV5-4
j_call: TRBJ1-5

cdr3_aa: CASSIQLGYTEAFF
v_call: TRBV5-1
j_call: TRBJ1-1